The entry below gives a single T cell receptor (beta chain) sequence along with its context. Its antigen is unknown. The CDR3 contains 15 residues. Germline CDR1 is SGHAT and CDR2 is FQNNGV. The V gene end was trimmed by 6 bases and the J gene end by 5 bases; junction bases not matched to a gene: 11. Amplification used 60 Vbeta primers and 13 Jbeta primers. Sequenced by immunoSEQ multiplex PCR; TCRdb stores in-frame clones only, minus some. This sample has about 130,000 clones, with around four fifths found just once. The data were taken from a study of cytomegalovirus exposure and HLA in healthy donors. Findings and caveats of the study: In vitro testing confirmed a few CMV-associated chains as specific for CMV antigens.

The V gene is TRBV11-2, the J gene TRBJ2-5, with 8 bases lining up with TRBD2. This sequence originates from a woman in her thirties or forties in good health and CMV-seropositive. Sequencing used PBMCs. CDR3 protein: CASSPGTRRGETQYF. In nucleotides, the CDR3 is TGTGCCAGCAGTCCAGGGACTAGACGTGGGGAGACCCAGTACTTC.